Listed below are T cell receptor beta chains from one sample, sequenced in a study of human T cells and chemical hapten exposure. One entry per CDR3 protein, called by TCRdb with MiXCR from the RACE reads. In the table there are 95,000 or so distinct CDR3 sequences, roughly 10% of which are singletons. This material consisted of whole blood, taken in connection with sensitization to the hapten diphenylcyclopropenone (DPC). The receptors derive from a woman between 40 and 50 years old with alopecia areata. Some clones in this sample may be carry-over from other donors' samples. CDR3s leave out the opening cysteine and the closing phenylalanine or tryptophan. Each record gives: J gene, V gene, CDR3 protein.

TRBJ2-1,TRBV27,ASSQPRYPSYNEQF
TRBJ2-7,TRBV5-4,ASSLSLRGRVNEQY
TRBJ1-2,TRBV4-3,ASSQDRGMRGYGYT
TRBJ2-5,TRBV19,ASSQTGTETQY
TRBJ1-5,TRBV7-2,ASSRGGLSDSNQPQH
TRBJ1-2,TRBV3-1,ASSPDPDGGYT
TRBJ2-1,TRBV5-1,ASILARWASGREVDEQF
TRBJ2-6,TRBV20-1,SARDRYSGANVLT
TRBJ2-5,TRBV4-1,ASSHSLQGTGKTQY
TRBJ2-7,TRBV4-3,ASSFDAGAFYEQY
TRBJ2-1,TRBV4-1,ASSQRTADNEQF
TRBJ1-2,TRBV6-1,ASSEGQAYGYT
TRBJ1-6,TRBV9,ASSPYGGDLDSPLH
TRBJ2-1,TRBV6-6,ASSYTGSYNEQF
TRBJ1-2,TRBV4-3,ASSPLVTLNYGYT
TRBJ2-2,TRBV5-1,ASSLGSSNTGELF
TRBJ2-1,TRBV13,ASSSPQLAGGPGEQF
TRBJ2-1,TRBV20-1,SAPSGGSYNEQF
TRBJ2-2,TRBV7-2,ASSSRPGQGELF
TRBJ2-2,TRBV20-1,SAGTSGSIGELF
TRBJ2-1,TRBV24-1,ATSDTPGQGGSYNEQF
TRBJ2-2,TRBV7-3,ASSLRGTGELF